This passage covers 30 T cell receptor beta chains from one sample sequenced in a study of blood T cell repertoires in COVID-19. TCRdb keeps only in-frame clones here, not all; method: immunoSEQ multiplex PCR. Counted here are around 370,000 clones, over 70% occurring once; the ten biggest clones make up more than 5%. Sequenced: peripheral blood. These receptors were obtained from a woman aged 45-65 years with COVID-19, enrolled during active disease.

A few counts support this clone. The rearrangement joins TRBV5-1 to TRBJ2-2; TRBD1 aligns across 7 bases. Germline V gives CDR1 SGHRS, CDR2 YFSETQ. J was trimmed by 4 bases and V by 0 bases; bases with no gene match: 3. The CDR3 covers 15 residues. The CDR3 DNA sequence: TGCGCCAGCAGCTTGGGTCAGGGGGTCACCGGGGAGCTGTTTTTT. It specifies CASSLGQGVTGELFF.

The rearrangement uses TRBV5-1 and TRBJ1-5; TRBD1 agrees at 7 bases. Germline V gene lookup returns CDR1 SGHRS and CDR2 YFSETQ. The CDR3 runs 15 residues. V shed 2 bases, J shed 4 bases, and the junction held 6 bases outside the gene matches. CDR3 protein: CASSLGGSGNQPQHF. Written as DNA, the CDR3 is TGCGCCAGCAGCTTAGGGGGCTCAGGGAATCAGCCCCAGCATTTT.

CDR3 region: CASFQQGVYGYTF. The DNA for the CDR3 is TGTGCCAGTTTCCAACAGGGGGTCTATGGCTACACCTTC. This chain connects TRBV19 to TRBJ1-2; 8 bases agree with TRBD1. The CDR3 runs to 13 residues. V dropped 8 bases and J dropped 4; count of bases not matched to a gene: 6. The germline V gene has CDR1 LNHDA and CDR2 SQIVND (reference sequence).

V usage is TRBV30 and J usage is TRBJ1-4; TRBD1 matches 8 bases. CDR1 and CDR2 (germline): GTSNPN, SVGIG (reference sequence). Trimming cost V 4 bases and J 8 bases; bases outside gene matches: 9. The CDR3 runs to 14 residues. The CDR3 protein is CAWKTQGAEEKLFF. DNA for the CDR3: TGTGCCTGGAAAACCCAGGGGGCGGAAGAAAAACTGTTTTTT. The whole variable domain, filled in from reference TRBV30 and TRBJ1-4, reads SQTIHQWPATLVQPVGSPLSLECTVEGTSNPNLYWYRQAAGRGLQLLFYSVGIGQISSEVPQNLSASRPQDRQFILSSKKLLLSDSGFYLCAWKTQGAEEKLFFGSGTQLSVL.

V usage is TRBV7-9 and J usage is TRBJ1-5, with D hard to call. CDR3 length: 14 amino acids. Trimming shortened V by 5 bases and J by 6 bases, and 14 bases separated the two germline ends. Germline CDR1 and CDR2: SEHNR and FQNEAQ (reference sequence). CDR3 sequence reads: CASSPGSISQPQHF. The CDR3 nucleotides are TGTGCCAGCAGCCCGGGATCCATCAGTCAGCCCCAGCATTTT. Full variable domain (remainder filled in from reference TRBV7-9 and TRBJ1-5): DTGVSQNPRHKITKRGQNVTFRCDPISEHNRLYWYRQTLGQGPEFLTYFQNEAQLEKSRLLSDRFSAERPKGSFSTLEIQRTEQGDSAMYLCASSPGSISQPQHFGDGTRLSIL.

This chain joins TRBV21-1 and TRBJ2-1; the D segment call TRBD1 is taken from the table without a DNA check. TRBV21-1 is a pseudogene. CDR3 length equals 16 residues. The CDR3 DNA reads as TGTGCCAGCAGCAAATCCGGGACAGGGCGTTACAATGAGCAGTTCTTC. As protein: CASSKSGTGRYNEQFF.

The table lists this clone with a count of one. The CDR3 DNA is TGTGCCAGCAGTTTGAGGTCGCGGGAGGCAACCAACGACCCCGGGGAGCTGTTTTTT. Encoded protein: CASSLRSREATNDPGELFF. The chain has TRBV27 and TRBJ2-2, with 8 positions matching TRBD2. The CDR3 length is 19 residues. V shed 3 bases, J shed 6 bases, and the junction held 18 bases outside the gene matches. Per the germline V gene, CDR1 is MNHEY and CDR2 is SMNVEV (reference sequence).

The V call is TRBV14, the J call TRBJ2-1; no clear D. The V and J ends lost 4 bases and 7 bases respectively, with 20 bases between them. Germline V gene data show CDR1 as SGHDN and CDR2 as FVKESK. The CDR3 totals 16 residues. The CDR3 bases are TGTGCCAGCAGCCCCGTATATGAAAGAAGTAGAAATGAGCAGTTCTTC. It is translated as CASSPVYERSRNEQFF.

This chain uses TRBV2 with TRBJ2-7, with 8 bases that match TRBD1. V shed 4 bases and J 1 base; nucleotides not matched to a gene: 6. The CDR3 runs to 15 residues. Germline V gene sequence: CDR1 SNHLY, CDR2 FYNNEI. The CDR3 DNA is TGTGCCAGCAGTGTGCCGACAGGGGTATCCTACGAGCAGTACTTC. It yields the protein CASSVPTGVSYEQYF.

The chain carries TRBV18 and TRBJ2-5; D may be TRBD1 (5 bases). Germline CDR1 reads KGHSH; CDR2 reads LQKENI. With 3 bases removed from V and 5 bases from J, the gap between germline ends came to 10 bases. The CDR3 loop spans 13 amino acids. For the CDR3, the DNA is TGTGCCAGCTCACCGAGACAGATGGAGACCCAGTACTTC. Translation: CASSPRQMETQYF. Full variable domain (outside the CDR3, taken from reference TRBV18 and TRBJ2-5): NAGVMQNPRHLVRRRGQEARLRCSPMKGHSHVYWYRQLPEEGLKFMVYLQKENIIDESGMPKERFSAEFPKEGPSILRIQQVVRGDSAAYFCASSPRQMETQYFGPGTRLLVL.

A few counts support this clone. The chain couples TRBV20-1 to TRBJ2-1, with D possibly matching TRBD2 (6 bases). This CDR3 comprises 14 residues. CDR1 is DFQATT and CDR2 is SNEGSKA in the germline V gene (reference sequence). The V gene lost 3 bases and the J gene lost 5 bases, with 14 bases spanning the gap. CDR3 nucleotides: TGCAGTGCTAGTCGACGGGAGTGGGACAATGAGCAGTTCTTC. Its translation is CSASRREWDNEQFF.

The rearrangement uses TRBV6-2 or TRBV6-3 and TRBJ2-7, with 7 bases fitting TRBD1. Germline values: CDR1 MNHEY, CDR2 SVGEGT. V shed 6 bases, J shed 3 bases, and the junction held 11 bases outside the gene matches. The CDR3 extends over 15 amino acids. CDR3 coding DNA: TGTGCCAGCAGCTTCGGGACAGAGGGAATCTACGAGCAGTACTTC. It translates to CASSFGTEGIYEQYF.

The chain is built from TRBV7-2 and TRBJ2-7; 16 bases match TRBD2. Per germline, CDR1 SGHTA and CDR2 FQGNSA. V lost 2 bases to trimming and J lost 3 bases; unmatched junction nucleotides: 7. This CDR3 region has 18 residues. The CDR3, as DNA: TGTGCCAGCAGCTTATCCGGGACTAGCGGGAGGGCCTTCTACGAGCAGTACTTC. Translating gives CASSLSGTSGRAFYEQYF.

This clone was seen a handful of times. The gene calls are TRBV5-4 and TRBJ1-1; D gene unclear. The V and J ends lost 5 bases and 2 bases respectively, with 13 bases between them. CDR3 size: 14 residues. The germline V gene encodes CDR1 SGHNT and CDR2 YYREEE (reference sequence). The CDR3 nucleotides are TGTGCCAGCAGGGGGTGGGGAGGAAACACTGAAGCTTTCTTT. This sequence encodes CASRGWGGNTEAFF.

The CDR3 spells CASSARDWSSPLHF. CDR3 bases: TGCGCCAGCAGTGCCAGGGATTGGAGTTCACCCCTCCACTTT. The genes are TRBV10-2 and TRBJ1-6, with TRBD1 as a possible D gene (5 bases). Germline V CDR1 and CDR2: WSHSY, SAAADI. This CDR3 region has 14 residues. V was trimmed by 4 bases and J by 9 bases, leaving 13 bases between them.

V and J are TRBV10-3 and TRBJ2-6; a weak D match, TRBD1 (5 bases). Germline CDR1 and CDR2: ENHRY and SYGVKD. The CDR3 spans 17 residues. The ends were cut back, 3 bases at V and 0 bases at J, with 12 bases in the middle. CDR3 nucleotide sequence: TGTGCCATCAGTGAAGGGGCTTTACCCTCTGGGGCCAACGTCCTGACTTTC. Protein product: CAISEGALPSGANVLTF.

This rearrangement joins TRBV5-1 to TRBJ2-1, with a tentative D call TRBD2 (5 bases). The CDR3 extends over 13 amino acids. Germline CDR1 SGHRS, CDR2 YFSETQ. Trimming cost V 5 bases and J 6 bases, with 12 bases left between them. CDR3 sequence reads: CASSALEPNEQFF. The CDR3 coding sequence is TGCGCCAGCAGTGCACTAGAGCCCAATGAGCAGTTCTTC.

The genes are TRBV6-6 and TRBJ1-4; no definite D call. The CDR3 is made up of 15 amino acids. Germline-derived CDR1 and CDR2 are MNHNY and SVGAGI (reference sequence). V lost 5 bases to trimming and J lost 1 base, with 11 bases between them. The CDR3 loop is CASSKSRETNEKLFF. CDR3 bases: TGTGCCAGCAGTAAATCTCGCGAAACTAATGAAAAACTGTTTTTT.

The rearrangement joins TRBV27 to TRBJ2-5; D not certain. The germline V and J ends were trimmed by 5 bases and 5 bases, with 15 bases remaining between them. Germline assignment: CDR1 MNHEY and CDR2 SMNVEV (reference sequence). The CDR3 runs to 14 residues. DNA for the CDR3: TGTGCCAGCAGTCCGCGTAGCAAGTTGGAGACCCAGTACTTC. This translates into CASSPRSKLETQYF.

On this clone itself: In the same sample, other DNA sequences code for this CDR3. The chain joins TRBV5-1 to TRBJ2-2, with 7 bases that match TRBD2. V lost 5 bases and J lost 2; bases outside the gene matches: 6. There are 15 residues in the CDR3. CDR1 is SGHRS, CDR2 YFSETQ, per germline. This CDR3 is CASSPGLVNTGELFF. CDR3 in DNA: TGCGCCAGCAGTCCCGGACTAGTAAACACCGGGGAGCTGTTTTTT.

The chain joins TRBV7-3 to TRBJ2-1; D remains ambiguous. V dropped 1 base and J dropped 7 bases, with 11 bases sitting between them. Per germline, CDR1 SGHTA and CDR2 FQGTGA. The CDR3 loop spans 14 amino acids. Written as DNA, the CDR3 is TGTGCCAGCAGCTTAAATCGCCAGTCTAATGAGCAGTTCTTC. This translates into CASSLNRQSNEQFF.

V is TRBV19 and J is TRBJ1-4; tentatively, D is TRBD1 (6 bases). The CDR3 is 16 amino acids. The germline V gene encodes CDR1 LNHDA and CDR2 SQIVND (reference sequence). The germline V and J ends were trimmed by 4 bases and 0 bases, with 12 bases remaining between them. The CDR3 coding sequence is TGTGCCAGTAGTACCCGACAGGCTACAACTAATGAAAAACTGTTTTTT. This sequence encodes CASSTRQATTNEKLFF.

The chain carries TRBV7-2 and TRBJ2-1, with 9 bases matching TRBD2. V was pared by 3 bases and J by 9 bases, with 9 bases of the junction left unmatched. The CDR3 runs to 15 residues. Germline lookup yields CDR1 SGHTA and CDR2 FQGNSA. CDR3 DNA sequence: TGTGCCAGCAGCTTGGTTAGCGGGAGAGAGGTTGAGCAGTTCTTC. It specifies CASSLVSGREVEQFF.

The chain combines TRBV6-5 with TRBJ1-5; D is uncertain. The V end was cut by 0 bases, the J end by 6 bases, with 6 bases between. Germline V gives CDR1 MNHEY, CDR2 SVGAGI. CDR3 length: 13 amino acids. The CDR3 sequence is CASSYSSGQPQHF. CDR3 in DNA: TGTGCCAGCAGTTACTCGTCGGGTCAGCCCCAGCATTTT.

The chain carries TRBV6-4 and TRBJ2-2; 9 nucleotides match TRBD2. The CDR3 length is 18 residues. V lost 0 bases, J lost 1 base, and 6 bases stayed unmatched. Germline CDR1 is MRHNA and CDR2 is SNTAGT. The CDR3 coding sequence is TGTGCCAGCAGTGACTCTTTTCAGACTAGCGGGAACACCGGGGAGCTGTTTTTT. It encodes CASSDSFQTSGNTGELFF.

V and J are TRBV24-1 and TRBJ2-5; no reliable D call. The V end lost 4 bases, the J end lost 5 bases, and 4 bases lay between the germline ends. CDR3 length: 11 amino acids. Germline V CDR1 and CDR2: KGHDR, SFDVKD. The CDR3 nucleotides are TGTGCCACCAGTGAGCGGGAGACCCAGTACTTC. Protein sequence: CATSERETQYF.

The V and J genes are TRBV7-3 and TRBJ2-3, with D maybe TRBD1 (6 bases). The germline gives CDR1 SGHTA, CDR2 FQGTGA. CDR3 length: 14 amino acids. Trimming removed 3 bases at V and 3 bases at J, with 10 bases between. For the CDR3, the DNA is TGTGCCAGCAGCTTGAGCGACAGGACAGATACGCAGTATTTT. It codes for CASSLSDRTDTQYF.

V and J are TRBV5-4 and TRBJ2-7, with D hard to call. The CDR3 spans 15 residues. In germline, CDR1 is SGHNT, CDR2 YYREEE (reference sequence). V was cut by 4 bases and J by 4 bases, with 18 bases left in between. CDR3 loop: CASSPIGETLYEQYF. The CDR3 DNA follows: TGTGCCAGCAGCCCCATAGGAGAGACCTTATACGAGCAGTACTTC.

This clone was seen just once. The chain links TRBV30 to TRBJ1-4, with TRBD1 matching over 9 bases. Germline V CDR1 and CDR2: GTSNPN, SVGIG (reference sequence). V shed 5 bases, J shed 8 bases, and the junction held 9 bases outside the gene matches. This CDR3 is 14 amino acids long. This chain's CDR3 is CAWAAQGAVEKLFF. The CDR3 DNA is TGTGCCTGGGCGGCACAGGGGGCAGTCGAAAAACTGTTTTTT. Based on the CDR3 plus reference TRBV30 and TRBJ1-4, the full variable domain is SQTIHQWPATLVQPVGSPLSLECTVEGTSNPNLYWYRQAAGRGLQLLFYSVGIGQISSEVPQNLSASRPQDRQFILSSKKLLLSDSGFYLCAWAAQGAVEKLFFGSGTQLSVL.

This clone was detected a few times. The rearrangement links TRBV9 to TRBJ1-1; perhaps TRBD1 as D (5 bases). CDR3 length: 18 amino acids. Germline V gene sequence: CDR1 SGDLS, CDR2 YYNGEE. Between the trimmed V and J ends, which lost 3 bases and 5 bases, there was a span of 26 bases. The CDR3: CASSADSRSPVRMTEAFF. For the CDR3, the DNA is TGTGCCAGCAGCGCCGACAGCCGTTCGCCAGTGAGGATGACTGAAGCTTTCTTT.